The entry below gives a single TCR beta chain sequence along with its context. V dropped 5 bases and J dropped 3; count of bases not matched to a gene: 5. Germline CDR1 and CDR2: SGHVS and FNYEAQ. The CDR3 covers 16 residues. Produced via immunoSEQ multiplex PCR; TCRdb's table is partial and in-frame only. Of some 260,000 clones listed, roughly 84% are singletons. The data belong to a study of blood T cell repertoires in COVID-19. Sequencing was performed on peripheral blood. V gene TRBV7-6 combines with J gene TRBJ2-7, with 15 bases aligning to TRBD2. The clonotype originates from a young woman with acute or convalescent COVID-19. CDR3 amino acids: CASSRTSGRAGYEQYF. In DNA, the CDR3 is TGTGCCAGCAGCCGGACTAGCGGGAGGGCTGGCTACGAGCAGTACTTC.